This TCR beta chain comes out of a study of radiation and T cells in renal cell carcinoma. Of note for this clone: Its antigen is unknown.

Assay: immunoSEQ multiplex PCR; the TCRdb copy retains only in-frame clones and omits some. The table includes tens of thousands of clones, approximately 83% detected once. This CDR3 has 13 residues. Germline CDR1 is KGHSH and CDR2 is LQKENI. The V and J ends lost 5 bases and 5 bases respectively, with 9 bases between them. Study-level findings and limits: Top tumor clonotypes rose in blood 2 weeks post-radiation, then contracted. Baseline intratumoral clonotype presence is unknown without pretreatment biopsies.

The time point: blood 2 weeks post-SBRT. The treatment was: 15 Gy SBRT to primary tumor, nephrectomy 4 weeks later. Serial blood draws occurred at baseline and 2 and 4 weeks post-SBRT. This renal cell carcinoma was of the clear cell type. The starting material was blood, obtained from a patient whose treatment included radiotherapy and nephrectomy. The source is a woman aged 50 to 60 with renal cell carcinoma. The chain couples TRBV18 to TRBJ1-4; unclear D gene. The CDR3 sequence: CASSSDLNEKLFF. CDR3 coding DNA: TGTGCCAGCTCAAGTGACCTAAATGAAAAACTGTTTTTT.